What follows are 2 T cell receptor beta chains derived from one specimen sequenced in a study of blood T cell repertoires in COVID-19. The assay was immunoSEQ multiplex PCR, and TCRdb's table has in-frame clones only and misses some. The sample has roughly 34,000 clones; 75% are singletons. Sequenced: peripheral blood. The receptor set was obtained from an older man with active or convalescent COVID-19.

V gene TRBV6-5 combines with J gene TRBJ1-2, with D possibly TRBD1 on 6 matching bases. This CDR3 region has 15 residues. CDR1 is MNHEY and CDR2 is SVGAGI in the germline V gene. V lost 2 bases and J lost 3, with 13 bases in between. The CDR3 loop reads CASSYPRQAHYGYTF. CDR3 coding DNA: TGTGCCAGCAGTTACCCCCGACAGGCGCACTATGGCTACACCTTC.

V usage is TRBV11-2 and J usage is TRBJ2-7; 11 bases align to TRBD2. This CDR3 region has 17 residues. Germline assignment: CDR1 SGHAT and CDR2 FQNNGV. The trim removed 3 bases at V and 0 bases at J, leaving 7 bases unmatched. CDR3 sequence: CASSLEGLADYSYEQYF. The CDR3 DNA follows: TGTGCCAGCAGCTTGGAGGGACTAGCGGATTACTCCTACGAGCAGTACTTC.